A selection of T cell receptor beta chains follows, all from one sample in a study of breast tumors, draining lymph nodes, adjacent tissues. MiXCR, applied by TCRdb to the multiplex PCR reads, yields one record per CDR3 protein. The table lists approximately 180,000 distinct CDR3 sequences, roughly a third of them singletons, with around 4% in the top ten. Source material: axillary lymph node tissue. These TCRs come from a female donor with breast cancer. Some clones in this sample may be carry-over from other donors' samples. Each CDR3 is given with its conserved first and last residue. The D gene is left open where the match is weak. Expanded clones are given a class, and other clones once, few, many or no size at all.

CDR3 DNA,CDR3 protein,J gene,D gene,clone size,V gene
TGTGCCAGCAGCCGGGACATAGCGTTAGAGACCCAGTACTTC,CASSRDIALETQYF,TRBJ2-5,NA,many,TRBV9
TGCAGCGTTGAAGCTGTTAGGCGGCAGTTCTTC,CSVEAVRRQFF,TRBJ2-1,NA,many,TRBV29-1
TGTGCCAGCAGCCCAGGACTAGCTAGAGGGACCCGGTACTTC,CASSPGLARGTRYF,TRBJ2-5,TRBD2,NA,TRBV11-2
TGTGCCAGCAGCCCGAATAGCGGGACCCAAGAGACCCAGTACTTC,CASSPNSGTQETQYF,TRBJ2-5,TRBD2,many,TRBV6-5
TGCGCCAGCAGTTGGGGGGCGCCTGGAAACACCATATATTTT,CASSWGAPGNTIYF,TRBJ1-3,NA,many,TRBV5-1
TGTGCCACCAGCAGAAGGACAGGGCCCTACGAGCAGTACTTC,CATSRRTGPYEQYF,TRBJ2-7,TRBD1,once,TRBV15
TGTGCCAGCAGTGAAGCAGAAACAGTCAATCAGCCCCAGCATTTT,CASSEAETVNQPQHF,TRBJ1-5,NA,many,TRBV6-1
TGTGCCAGCTCCCCTAAGGGGGACGGCTATGGCTACACCTTC,CASSPKGDGYGYTF,TRBJ1-2,NA,many,TRBV18
TGTGCCAGCAGTGTTTACGGCAGACCCTCCTACGAGCAGTACTTC,CASSVYGRPSYEQYF,TRBJ2-7,NA,many,TRBV6-1
TGTGCCAGCAGCCCGGGGACGGAAAATGAAAAACTGTTTTTT,CASSPGTENEKLFF,TRBJ1-4,NA,NA,TRBV7-9
TGCAGCGTTGCACTGCCCCCAGATACGCAGTATTTT,CSVALPPDTQYF,TRBJ2-3,NA,many,TRBV29-1
TGTGCCAGCTCACCACTAACACAGGGTTCTGAGCAGTTCTTC,CASSPLTQGSEQFF,TRBJ2-1,NA,NA,TRBV18
TGTGCCAGCAGCGTAGGGCAGGGGCACTATGGCTACACCTTC,CASSVGQGHYGYTF,TRBJ1-2,NA,many,TRBV9
TGCGCCAGCAGCTTGGGGACGGGCTACGAGCAGTACTTC,CASSLGTGYEQYF,TRBJ2-7,NA,many,TRBV5-1
TGTGCCAGCAGCCAAGTCGGAGCGGGTGACTCCTACGAGCAGTACTTC,CASSQVGAGDSYEQYF,TRBJ2-7,NA,NA,TRBV4-2
TGTGCCAGCAGCAGCCTAGCGGGAGCTGGAAATGAGCAGTTCTTC,CASSSLAGAGNEQFF,TRBJ2-1,TRBD2,many,TRBV6-4
TGTGCCGCCAGCGAGAACGGGTCTGAAAAACTGTCTTTT,CAASENGSEKLSF,TRBJ1-4,NA,NA,TRBV24-1
TGTGCCAGCAGGGCCACAGGGGGCGGTAATGAAAAACTGTTTTTT,CASRATGGGNEKLFF,TRBJ1-4,TRBD1,few,TRBV12-3/TRBV12-4
TGTGCCAGCAGCTTCGGGTCAGTCGCCCAAGAGACCCAGTACTTC,CASSFGSVAQETQYF,TRBJ2-5,NA,many,TRBV11-2
TGTGCCAGCAGCTTGGATAGGGGTGGAGCCACTGAAGCTTTCTTT,CASSLDRGGATEAFF,TRBJ1-1,NA,NA,TRBV5-4
TGTGCCAGCAGCGCCGGTACTAACTATGGCTACACCTTC,CASSAGTNYGYTF,TRBJ1-2,NA,many,TRBV9
TGTGCCACCAGTGTTCCGGGACAGGGCCGAGGAATAAAGACCCAGTACTTC,CATSVPGQGRGIKTQYF,TRBJ2-5,TRBD1,NA,TRBV24-1
TGTGCCAGCAGCTTAGGGCAGTTCCCAGAAACAGATACGCAGTATTTT,CASSLGQFPETDTQYF,TRBJ2-3,NA,NA,TRBV11-3
TGTGCCTGGAGAACCCCTTGGGGCAGCCATCAGCCCCAGCATTTT,CAWRTPWGSHQPQHF,TRBJ1-5,NA,many,TRBV30
TGTGCCAGCAGTGGTCACGGGACAGGGGTACAAGAGACCCAGTACTTC,CASSGHGTGVQETQYF,TRBJ2-5,TRBD1,NA,TRBV25-1
TGTGCCAGCAGCTTCGGACAGGGCGGAGAGACCCAGCATTTT,CASSFGQGGETQHF,TRBJ1-5,TRBD1,NA,TRBV5-4
TGTGCCATCAGTGAGCCGCAGGTGATCGGTGAAAAACTATTTTTT,CAISEPQVIGEKLFF,TRBJ1-4,NA,NA,TRBV10-3
TGTGCCAGCAGCCAGTCAACAGGGGGCGCAGGTGGCTACACCTTC,CASSQSTGGAGGYTF,TRBJ1-2,TRBD1,many,TRBV3-1
TGTGCCAGCACTCCAACAAGGACAGGCTACGAGCAGTACTTC,CASTPTRTGYEQYF,TRBJ2-7,TRBD1,NA,TRBV6-5
TGTGCCAGCAGTCCCTATACAGGGGGCACTGAAGCTTTCTTT,CASSPYTGGTEAFF,TRBJ1-1,TRBD1,few,TRBV6-1
TGTGCCAGCGGGACCAGCGCTACCTTCATAGATACGCAGTATTTT,CASGTSATFIDTQYF,TRBJ2-3,NA,NA,TRBV12-3/TRBV12-4
TGTGCCACCAGTGCCGGGACAGGGGTGAACACTGAAGCTTTCTTT,CATSAGTGVNTEAFF,TRBJ1-1,TRBD1,few,TRBV24-1
TGTGCCAGCATTGGTACTAGCGGGAGGCCTGGGTTCACAGATACGCAGTATTTT,CASIGTSGRPGFTDTQYF,TRBJ2-3,TRBD2,many,TRBV6-6
TGTGCCAGCAGGAGCGAGAGCACAGATACGCAGTGTTTT,CASRSESTDTQCF,TRBJ2-3,NA,NA,TRBV6-2/TRBV6-3
TGTGCCACAGGTTCGGGGAGCCTAAACAATGAGCAGTTCTTC,CATGSGSLNNEQFF,TRBJ2-1,NA,NA,TRBV10-3
TGTGCCAGCAGCCGACGGGACAGGGGGAGGCCGAGCACAGATGCGCAGTATTTT,CASSRRDRGRPSTDAQYF,TRBJ2-3,TRBD1,NA,TRBV14
TGCAGTGCTCTTAACAGGGGGCTCAGGGCTGAGCAGTTCTTC,CSALNRGLRAEQFF,TRBJ2-1,TRBD1,few,TRBV20-1
TGTGCCAGCAGCTTAGATAGTAGTAGCAGTCAGCAGTACTTC,CASSLDSSSSQQYF,TRBJ2-7,NA,NA,TRBV7-6
TGTGCCAGCAGTTACGAGGGAACAGGCCTGAACACTGAAGCTTTCTTT,CASSYEGTGLNTEAFF,TRBJ1-1,NA,few,TRBV6-2/TRBV6-3
TGCAGCGTTGTAGGGCAGGGTGGCTACACCTTC,CSVVGQGGYTF,TRBJ1-2,NA,NA,TRBV29-1
TGTGCCAGCGGCTTAGTGGCGGGAGGTTCAACAGATACGCAGTATTTT,CASGLVAGGSTDTQYF,TRBJ2-3,TRBD2,NA,TRBV7-9
TGTGCCAGCAGTTTAGACCCCTCAGAGACCCAGTACTTC,CASSLDPSETQYF,TRBJ2-5,NA,many,TRBV28
TGTGCCAGCAGGAAGCCCACAGGGGACAATGAGCAGTTCTTC,CASRKPTGDNEQFF,TRBJ2-1,TRBD1,many,TRBV6-5
TGCAGTGCTAGAGCCACAGGGGGTAGGGAGACCCAGTACTTC,CSARATGGRETQYF,TRBJ2-5,TRBD1,many,TRBV20-1
TGTGCCAGCAGCGTGGGGGGAGGGCCTCTGTACGAGCTGAACTTC,CASSVGGGPLYELNF,TRBJ2-7,TRBD2,many,TRBV9
TGTGCCAGCAGCTTAGCAAGTTCTAGCGGGGCATACAATGAGCAGTTCTTC,CASSLASSSGAYNEQFF,TRBJ2-1,TRBD2,many,TRBV7-8
TGTGCCAGCAGTTTATCTGGACTAGCGGGAGATGTCAATGAGCAGTTCTTC,CASSLSGLAGDVNEQFF,TRBJ2-1,TRBD2,NA,TRBV27
TGTGCCAGCAGGGACTCCTGTGGGCGACTAGCGGGGGGTTTCCGGGGAGCTGTTTTT,CASRDSCGRLAGGFRGAVF,TRBJ2-2,TRBD2,NA,TRBV12-3/TRBV12-4
TGTGCCAGCAGCCCGTTGGCTAGCGGGGCCTCTAGCTCCTACGAGCAGTACTTC,CASSPLASGASSSYEQYF,TRBJ2-7,TRBD2,many,TRBV14
TGTGCCAGCAGTGAACCCGGGGCGGGGGACACCGGGGAGCTGTTTTTT,CASSEPGAGDTGELFF,TRBJ2-2,TRBD2,NA,TRBV6-1
TGCAGCGTTCTCAGGGGGGCTACGCAGTATTTT,CSVLRGATQYF,TRBJ2-3,NA,many,TRBV29-1
TGTGCCAGCATTGCCAGGACAGGTAGCTCCTACAATGAGCAGTTCTTC,CASIARTGSSYNEQFF,TRBJ2-1,TRBD1,many,TRBV6-2/TRBV6-3
TGCGCCAGCAGCCGTGATTCGGATACGCAGTATTTT,CASSRDSDTQYF,TRBJ2-3,NA,many,TRBV5-1
TGTGCCAGCAGTCAAGGGATTAACTATGGCTACACCTTC,CASSQGINYGYTF,TRBJ1-2,NA,many,TRBV2
TGTGCCAGCAGCGTTCAGACAGGGGCTAATGAAAAACTGTTTTTT,CASSVQTGANEKLFF,TRBJ1-4,TRBD1,many,TRBV5-5